A single sample gave rise to the 24 T cell receptor beta chains below, sequenced in a study of cytomegalovirus exposure and HLA in healthy donors listed by TCRdb under 2017. Libraries were prepared through the immunoSEQ multiplex PCR assay. For the multiplex PCR, a mixture combining 60 forward primers for TCR Vbeta segments and 13 reverse primers for TCR Jbeta segments was used. Sourced from immuneACCESS, this table was stored by TCRdb with only in-frame sequences that have V and J called. A share of the clones is absent; for the studies checked, an unresolved V gene accounts for under half, and the remainder has no known explanation. Present in this sample are about 170,000 clones, around 80% of which were seen just once. The ten largest clones represent about 0.76% of the sample. Sequencing was done on a sample of PBMCs. Receptors were obtained from a woman between 18 and 29 years old in good health and CMV-seronegative.

This chain uses TRBV7-8 with TRBJ2-1; 9 bases match TRBD2. Germline V gives CDR1 SGHVS, CDR2 FQNEAQ. The CDR3 totals 16 residues. The V gene end was trimmed by 5 bases and the J gene end by 1 base; junction bases not matched to a gene: 6. CDR3 bases: TGTGCCAGCAGCAGGCGGACTAGCGTATCCTACAATGAGCAGTTCTTC. This translates into CASSRRTSVSYNEQFF.

This chain links TRBV11-3 with TRBJ1-1; TRBD1 might be the D (6 bases). The CDR3 sequence is 15 residues long. The germline V gene has CDR1 SGHNT and CDR2 YENEEA. V was trimmed by 5 bases and J by 8 bases, leaving 21 bases between them. CDR3 amino acids: CASSHKKPPGQEAFF. The CDR3 DNA is TGTGCCAGCAGCCATAAGAAACCCCCGGGACAAGAAGCTTTCTTT.

A few counts support this clone. The chain is built from TRBV30 and TRBJ2-5, with TRBD1 matching over 7 bases. The end of the DNA is better explained by TRBJ2-7, so the J call may be wrong. Germline V gene data show CDR1 as GTSNPN and CDR2 as SVGIG (reference sequence). This CDR3 spans 13 amino acids. CDR3 in amino acids: CAWSRDRTYEQYF. In nucleotides, the CDR3 is TGTGCCTGGAGCAGGGACAGAACCTACGAGCAGTACTTC.

The V and J genes are TRBV11-3 and TRBJ2-1, with 14 positions matching TRBD2. V shed 5 bases and J 8 bases; nucleotides not matched to a gene: 8. Germline lookup yields CDR1 SGHNT and CDR2 YENEEA. The CDR3 length is 16 residues. The CDR3 coding sequence is TGTGCCAGCAGCAAAGGACTAGCGGGAGGTTCCGATGAGCAGTTCTTC. It encodes CASSKGLAGGSDEQFF.

Note on this clone: A read error may produce the germline difference seen at one junction end. This chain links TRBV15 with TRBJ2-5, with 7 bases identical to TRBD2. The length of the CDR3 is 20 residues. Germline V CDR1 and CDR2: LNHNV, YYDKDF (reference sequence). Here the CDR3 reads CAPSRTVGREGGEGQETQYF. CDR3 coding DNA: TGTGCCCCCAGCCGTACCGTAGGGAGAGAAGGAGGGGAGGGTCAAGAGACCCAGTACTTC.

The rearrangement uses TRBV19 and TRBJ2-7, with 7 bases that match TRBD1. CDR1 LNHDA and CDR2 SQIVND come from the germline V gene (reference sequence). The CDR3 is 15 residues long. The V gene end was trimmed by 3 bases and the J gene end by 4 bases; junction bases not matched to a gene: 9. The CDR3 bases are TGTGCCAGTAGTATTCCCGGGACAGCCAAGTACGAGCAGTACTTC. Residues: CASSIPGTAKYEQYF.

This chain connects TRBV19 to TRBJ2-1; 7 bases agree with TRBD2. V lost 3 bases, J lost 4 bases, and 12 bases stayed unmatched. Looked up from germline, CDR1 is LNHDA and CDR2 is SQIVND (reference sequence). The CDR3 spans 17 residues. In nucleotides, the CDR3 is TGTGCCAGTAGTATGCTGAGGTCTGTCGGGGGGTACAATGAGCAGTTCTTC. Translated, it gives CASSMLRSVGGYNEQFF.

This clone is a singleton in its sample. This rearrangement joins TRBV9 to TRBJ2-2; 7 nucleotides agree with TRBD2. Unmatched junction bases numbered 9, after V lost 2 bases and J lost 5 bases. CDR1 is SGDLS and CDR2 is YYNGEE in the germline V gene. This CDR3 region has 16 residues. CDR3 amino acids: CASSVGGTAGTGELFF. In DNA form, the CDR3 reads TGTGCCAGCAGCGTGGGGGGGACTGCAGGGACCGGGGAGCTGTTTTTT. Variable domain in full (rest from reference TRBV9 and TRBJ2-2): DSGVTQTPKHLITATGQRVTLRCSPRSGDLSVYWYQQSLDQGLQFLIQYYNGEERAKGNILERFSAQQFPDLHSELNLSSLELGDSALYFCASSVGGTAGTGELFFGEGSRLTVL.

The rearrangement joins TRBV7-2 to TRBJ1-2; D uncertain. In germline, CDR1 is SGHTA, CDR2 FQGNSA. The CDR3 runs to 12 residues. V was clipped by 4 bases and J by 1 base, with 4 bases between them. The CDR3 is CASSSFNYGYTF. CDR3 sequence (DNA): TGTGCCAGCAGCTCCTTTAACTATGGCTACACCTTC.

The V and J genes are TRBV2 and TRBJ2-1, with D possibly being TRBD2 (6 bases). This CDR3 region has 13 residues. CDR1 SNHLY and CDR2 FYNNEI come from the germline V gene. Between the trimmed V and J ends, which lost 6 bases and 5 bases, there was a span of 11 bases. This CDR3 reads CASSFGLHNEQFF. For the CDR3, the DNA is TGTGCCAGCAGCTTCGGACTACACAATGAGCAGTTCTTC. Based on the CDR3 plus reference TRBV2 and TRBJ2-1, the full variable domain is EPEVTQTPSHQVTQMGQEVILRCVPISNHLYFYWYRQILGQKVEFLVSFYNNEISEKSEIFDDQFSVERPDGSNFTLKIRSTKLEDSAMYFCASSFGLHNEQFFGPGTRLTVL.

The chain joins TRBV10-3 to TRBJ1-1; no clear D gene. Germline CDR1 and CDR2: ENHRY and SYGVKD. Trimming took 0 bases from V and 5 from J, leaving 10 bases between them. The CDR3 sequence is 14 residues long. The CDR3 spells CAISESGGRTEAFF. Written as DNA, the CDR3 is TGTGCCATCAGTGAGTCGGGCGGGAGGACTGAAGCTTTCTTT.

V gene TRBV7-3 combines with J gene TRBJ2-1; 9 bases line up with TRBD1. The CDR3 spans 14 residues. V shed 5 bases, J shed 8 bases, and the junction held 7 bases outside the gene matches. The germline CDR1 and CDR2 sequences are SGHTA and FQGTGA. The CDR3 spells CASSPPGQGHEQFF. For the CDR3, the DNA is TGTGCCAGCAGCCCTCCGGGACAGGGTCATGAGCAGTTCTTC.

This clone was picked up one time. The genes are TRBV5-4 and TRBJ2-1, with 11 positions matching TRBD2. V shed 5 bases, J shed 3 bases, and the junction held 4 bases outside the gene matches. Per the germline V gene, CDR1 is SGHNT and CDR2 is YYREEE (reference sequence). CDR3 length: 15 residues. The CDR3 nucleotides are TGTGCCAGCAGGCTAGCGGGAGGCCGCTACAATGAGCAGTTCTTC. Translation: CASRLAGGRYNEQFF.

CDR3 nucleotides: TGCAGCGCCGCCGGGACAGGGGGAGGCGAGCAGTACTTC. Translation: CSAAGTGGGEQYF. The chain couples TRBV29-1 to TRBJ2-7; 11 nucleotides agree with TRBD1. Germline V CDR1 and CDR2: SQVTM, ANQGSEA. This CDR3 has 13 amino acids. V was clipped by 7 bases and J by 6 bases; unmatched bases: 8.

V usage is TRBV5-1 and J usage is TRBJ2-7; weak D call: TRBD2 (5 bases). The CDR3 is made up of 14 amino acids. Germline CDR1 and CDR2: SGHRS and YFSETQ. V lost 0 bases and J 6 bases, leaving 13 bases between the germline ends. The CDR3 is CASSLALGSGEQYF. DNA for the CDR3: TGCGCCAGCAGCTTGGCCCTGGGGAGTGGCGAGCAGTACTTC.

This clone was counted a few times. V gene TRBV19 combines with J gene TRBJ1-5, with 8 bases lining up with TRBD1. J was trimmed by 5 bases and V by 7 bases; bases with no gene match: 13. The length of the CDR3 is 16 residues. The germline CDR1 and CDR2 sequences are LNHDA and SQIVND (reference sequence). The CDR3 spells CASIMRGQAEDQPQHF. The CDR3 region has the DNA TGTGCCAGTATCATGAGGGGACAGGCGGAGGATCAGCCCCAGCATTTT.

This clone was counted a few times. This chain uses TRBV7-2 with TRBJ1-5; 7 nucleotides line up with TRBD1. Germline CDR1 SGHTA, CDR2 FQGNSA. This CDR3 region has 15 residues. The V gene end was trimmed by 5 bases and the J gene end by 4 bases; junction bases not matched to a gene: 8. This chain's CDR3 is CASSQDQGGNQPQHF. The CDR3 DNA reads TGTGCCAGCAGCCAAGACCAGGGGGGTAATCAGCCCCAGCATTTT.

This chain uses TRBV5-5 with TRBJ2-7; D ambiguous. The V and J ends lost 0 bases and 6 bases respectively, with 7 bases between them. The germline gives CDR1 SGHKS, CDR2 YYEKEE (reference sequence). This CDR3 has 12 amino acids. DNA of the CDR3: TGTGCCAGCAGCTTGGGTATCCCCGAGCAGTACTTC. Amino acids: CASSLGIPEQYF.

The chain links TRBV7-3 to TRBJ2-2; 10 nucleotides agree with TRBD2. Germline V gene sequence: CDR1 SGHTA, CDR2 FQGTGA. The ends lost 5 bases at V and 1 base at J; junction bases unmatched: 13. This CDR3 has 19 amino acids. The CDR3 DNA reads as TGTGCCAGCAGCATAAACCTACGGACTAGCGGTGGGAACACCGGGGAGCTGTTTTTT. Protein product: CASSINLRTSGGNTGELFF.

The chain joins TRBV19 to TRBJ1-1, with D possibly TRBD1 on 6 matching bases. Germline V gene data show CDR1 as LNHDA and CDR2 as SQIVND (reference sequence). This CDR3 spans 13 amino acids. V was trimmed by 4 bases and J by 7 bases, leaving 13 bases between them. The CDR3 DNA is TGTGCCAGTAGTACACAAAGGGGGGGTGAAGCTTTCTTT. Translation gives CASSTQRGGEAFF.

This clone was seen only a few times. The chain is built from TRBV9 and TRBJ2-3; a possible D gene is TRBD2 (7 bases). Germline CDR1 is SGDLS and CDR2 is YYNGEE. The CDR3 loop spans 13 amino acids. V lost 6 bases to trimming and J lost 3 bases, with 11 bases between them. The CDR3 here is CASKEGGTDTQYF. CDR3 bases: TGTGCCAGCAAAGAGGGGGGGACAGATACGCAGTATTTT.

The chain recombines TRBV27 with TRBJ2-3, with D possibly TRBD2 on 5 matching bases. The length of the CDR3 is 14 residues. Germline loops: CDR1 MNHEY, CDR2 SMNVEV (reference sequence). Trimming left V 6 bases short and J 1 base short, with 11 bases between. CDR3 amino acids: CASSKTTRTDTQYF. The CDR3 bases are TGTGCCAGCAGCAAGACTACTCGCACAGATACGCAGTATTTT.

The rearrangement joins TRBV5-4 to TRBJ1-2; D is uncertain. The germline V gene has CDR1 SGHNT and CDR2 YYREEE (reference sequence). The V gene lost 4 bases and the J gene lost 5 bases, with 21 bases spanning the gap. The CDR3 loop spans 16 amino acids. The CDR3 sequence is CASSPELATIPYGYTF. The CDR3 nucleotides read TGTGCCAGCAGCCCGGAATTGGCTACTATACCGTATGGCTACACCTTC.

The chain links TRBV10-3 to TRBJ2-4; D is possibly TRBD1 (6 bases). The CDR3 loop spans 16 amino acids. Germline CDR1 reads ENHRY; CDR2 reads SYGVKD. Trimming took off 8 bases at V and 1 base at J, with 18 bases between the two ends. The CDR3, as DNA: TGTGCCATCTCTCAGGGGTTCTCTCCGGCCAAAAACATTCAGTACTTC. Residues: CAISQGFSPAKNIQYF.